Below are 2 T cell receptor beta chains sequenced from a single sample in a study of spatial heterogeneity in lung cancer. TCRdb called the 5' RACE reads again in MiXCR, with one record for every CDR3 protein. The sample has more than 9,500 distinct CDR3 sequences; 15% to 20% are singletons. Time point: sample taken at primary tumor resection. Whole RNA from tumor, nontumor lung or frozen PBMC was sequenced unsorted. The sequences come from PBMCs, collected at surgery. These receptors came from a male donor with early-stage non-small cell lung cancer.

This clonotype was counted many times. The chain is built from TRBV2 and TRBJ1-1, with no clear D. V shed 7 bases and J shed 4 bases, with 7 bases lying between them. Per germline, CDR1 SNHLY and CDR2 FYNNEI. This CDR3 is 11 amino acids long. In DNA, the CDR3 is TGTGCCAGCATGGGTGGCACTGAAGCTTTCTTT. Residues: CASMGGTEAFF. The full variable domain, its missing parts supplied by reference TRBV2 and TRBJ1-1, is EPEVTQTPSHQVTQMGQEVILRCVPISNHLYFYWYRQILGQKVEFLVSFYNNEISEKSEIFDDQFSVERPDGSNFTLKIRSTKLEDSAMYFCASMGGTEAFFGQGTRLTVV.

This chain uses TRBV28 with TRBJ1-5; D is uncertain. The CDR3 loop spans 14 amino acids. CDR1 is MDHEN and CDR2 is SYDVKM in the germline V gene. Deletions cut 7 bases from V and 4 bases from J, with 14 bases between. As DNA, the CDR3 is TGTGCCAGCACCCTAGGAGGAGGGAATCAGCCCCAGCATTTT. Encoded protein: CASTLGGGNQPQHF.